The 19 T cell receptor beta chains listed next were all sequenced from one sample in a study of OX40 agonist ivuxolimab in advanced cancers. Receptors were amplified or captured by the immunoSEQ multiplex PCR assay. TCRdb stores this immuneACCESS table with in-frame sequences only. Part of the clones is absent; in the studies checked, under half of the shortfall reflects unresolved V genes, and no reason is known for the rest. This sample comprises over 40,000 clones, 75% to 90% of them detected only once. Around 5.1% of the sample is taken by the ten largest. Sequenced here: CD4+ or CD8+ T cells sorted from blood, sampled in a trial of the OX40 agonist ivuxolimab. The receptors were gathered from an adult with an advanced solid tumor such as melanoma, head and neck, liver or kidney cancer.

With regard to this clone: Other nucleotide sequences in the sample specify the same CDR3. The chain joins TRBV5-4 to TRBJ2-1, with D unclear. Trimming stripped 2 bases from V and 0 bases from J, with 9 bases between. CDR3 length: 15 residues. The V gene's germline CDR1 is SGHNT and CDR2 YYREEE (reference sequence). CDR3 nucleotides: TGTGCCAGCAGCTTAGGGCCGAGCTCCTACAATGAGCAGTTCTTC. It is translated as CASSLGPSSYNEQFF.

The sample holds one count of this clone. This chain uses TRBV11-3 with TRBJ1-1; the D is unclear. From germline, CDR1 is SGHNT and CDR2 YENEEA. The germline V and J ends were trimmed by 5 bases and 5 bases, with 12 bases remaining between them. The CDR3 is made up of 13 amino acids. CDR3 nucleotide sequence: TGTGCCAGCAGCGTCGGTCCGGGGACTGAAGCTTTCTTT. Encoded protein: CASSVGPGTEAFF.

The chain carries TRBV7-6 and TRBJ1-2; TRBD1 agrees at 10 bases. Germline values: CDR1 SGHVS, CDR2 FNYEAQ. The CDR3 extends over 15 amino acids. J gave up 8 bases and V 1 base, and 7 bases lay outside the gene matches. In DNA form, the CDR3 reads TGTGCCAGCAGCTTAGGGGACAGGGGAGTAGGAGGCTACACCTTC. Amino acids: CASSLGDRGVGGYTF.

CDR3 DNA: TGTGCCAGCAGCCCCCAACTGGGGAACACTGAAGCTTTCTTT. This codes for CASSPQLGNTEAFF. V usage is TRBV11-2 and J usage is TRBJ1-1; no definite D call. The CDR3 length is 14 residues. V lost 5 bases to trimming and J lost 1 base, with 11 bases between them. CDR1 SGHAT and CDR2 FQNNGV come from the germline V gene.

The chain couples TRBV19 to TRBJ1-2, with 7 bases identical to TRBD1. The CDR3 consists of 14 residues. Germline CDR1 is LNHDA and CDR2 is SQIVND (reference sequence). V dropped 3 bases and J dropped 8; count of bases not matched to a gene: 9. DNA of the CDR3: TGTGCCAGTAGTATTTCAGGGGGAGTGCGCGGCTACACCTTC. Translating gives CASSISGGVRGYTF.

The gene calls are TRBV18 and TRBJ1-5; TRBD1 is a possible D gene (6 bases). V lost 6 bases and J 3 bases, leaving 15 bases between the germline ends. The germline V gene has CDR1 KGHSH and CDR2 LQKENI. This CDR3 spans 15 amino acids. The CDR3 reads CASSKMGHNNQPQHF. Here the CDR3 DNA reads TGTGCCAGCTCTAAAATGGGACACAACAATCAGCCCCAGCATTTT.

CDR3 in amino acids: CASSLVVNAAAKNIQYF. CDR3 nucleotide sequence: TGTGCCAGCAGCTTGGTGGTTAACGCCGCAGCCAAAAACATTCAGTACTTC. This rearrangement joins TRBV5-4 to TRBJ2-4; D is uncertain. V was trimmed by 0 bases and J by 0 bases, leaving 13 bases between them. Germline assignment: CDR1 SGHNT and CDR2 YYREEE (reference sequence). This CDR3 has 17 residues.

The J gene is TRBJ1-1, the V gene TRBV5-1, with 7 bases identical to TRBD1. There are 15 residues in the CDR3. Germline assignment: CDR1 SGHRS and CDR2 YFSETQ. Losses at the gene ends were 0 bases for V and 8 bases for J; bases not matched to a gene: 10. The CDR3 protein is CASSLEGNRGAEAFF. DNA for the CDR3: TGCGCCAGCAGCTTGGAGGGGAACAGGGGCGCCGAAGCTTTCTTT.

The CDR3 loop is CAWSHRGTSGYNEQFF. The CDR3 DNA reads TGTGCCTGGAGTCATCGCGGGACTAGCGGATACAATGAGCAGTTCTTC. The V gene is TRBV30, the J gene TRBJ2-1; the match to TRBD2 covers 11 bases. The germline V gene has CDR1 GTSNPN and CDR2 SVGIG (reference sequence). CDR3 length: 16 amino acids. Trimming cost V 2 bases and J 4 bases; bases outside gene matches: 7.

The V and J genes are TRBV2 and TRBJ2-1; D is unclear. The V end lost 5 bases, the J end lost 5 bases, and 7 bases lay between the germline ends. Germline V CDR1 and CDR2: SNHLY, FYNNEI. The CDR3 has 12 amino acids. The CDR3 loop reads CASSSDDNEQFF. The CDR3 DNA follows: TGTGCCAGCAGTTCGGACGACAATGAGCAGTTCTTC. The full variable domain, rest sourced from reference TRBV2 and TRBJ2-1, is EPEVTQTPSHQVTQMGQEVILRCVPISNHLYFYWYRQILGQKVEFLVSFYNNEISEKSEIFDDQFSVERPDGSNFTLKIRSTKLEDSAMYFCASSSDDNEQFFGPGTRLTVL.

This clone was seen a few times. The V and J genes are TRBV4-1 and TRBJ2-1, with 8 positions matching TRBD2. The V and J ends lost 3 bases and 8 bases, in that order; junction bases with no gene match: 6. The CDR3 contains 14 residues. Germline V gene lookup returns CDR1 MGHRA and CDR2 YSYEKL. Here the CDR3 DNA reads TGCGCCAGCAGCCACCTTAAAGCGGGAGATGAGCAGTTCTTC. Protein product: CASSHLKAGDEQFF.

Here the CDR3 DNA reads TGTGCCAGCAGCGTAGTGTTGAACACTGAAGCTTTCTTT. Translation: CASSVVLNTEAFF. V usage is TRBV9 and J usage is TRBJ1-1; D is undetermined. V lost 0 bases and J lost 0, with 3 bases in between. The CDR3 runs 13 residues. Per the germline V gene, CDR1 is SGDLS and CDR2 is YYNGEE.

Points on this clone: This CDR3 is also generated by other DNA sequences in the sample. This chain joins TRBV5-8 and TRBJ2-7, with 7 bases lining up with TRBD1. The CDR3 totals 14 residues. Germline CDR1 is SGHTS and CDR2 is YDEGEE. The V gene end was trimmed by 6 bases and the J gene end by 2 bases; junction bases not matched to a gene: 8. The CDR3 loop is CASNRQGLTYEQYF. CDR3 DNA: TGTGCCAGCAACCGACAGGGCCTGACCTACGAGCAGTACTTC.

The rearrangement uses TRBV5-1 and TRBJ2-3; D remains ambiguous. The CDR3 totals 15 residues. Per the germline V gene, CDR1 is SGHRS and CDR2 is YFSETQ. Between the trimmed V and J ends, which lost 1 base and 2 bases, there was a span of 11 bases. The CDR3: CASSLYKGPTDTQYF. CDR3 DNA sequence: TGCGCCAGCAGCTTGTACAAGGGTCCCACAGATACGCAGTATTTT.

This CDR3 is CASSFQGLYGYTF. The CDR3 DNA reads as TGTGCCAGCAGTTTTCAGGGGCTCTATGGCTACACCTTC. The rearrangement joins TRBV28 to TRBJ1-2, with a weak D call TRBD1 (6 bases). Trimming cost V 3 bases and J 4 bases, with 9 bases left between them. Germline V gene sequence: CDR1 MDHEN, CDR2 SYDVKM. The CDR3 loop spans 13 amino acids.

This CDR3 is CASGTSGETEAFF. The DNA for the CDR3 is TGTGCCAGCGGGACCTCCGGAGAAACTGAAGCTTTCTTT. This chain uses TRBV2 with TRBJ1-1, with D maybe TRBD1 (5 bases). Trimming took 8 bases from V and 5 from J, leaving 15 bases between them. From germline, CDR1 is SNHLY and CDR2 FYNNEI. The CDR3 consists of 13 residues.

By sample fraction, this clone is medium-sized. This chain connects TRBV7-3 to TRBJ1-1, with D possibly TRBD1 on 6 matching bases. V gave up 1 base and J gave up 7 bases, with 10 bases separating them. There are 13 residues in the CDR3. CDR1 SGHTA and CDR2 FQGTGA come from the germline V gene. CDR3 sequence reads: CASSLIGGGEAFF. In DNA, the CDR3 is TGTGCCAGCAGCTTAATAGGGGGTGGTGAAGCTTTCTTT. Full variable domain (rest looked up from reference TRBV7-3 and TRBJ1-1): GAGVSQTPSNKVTEKGKYVELRCDPISGHTALYWYRQSLGQGPEFLIYFQGTGAADDSGLPNDRFFAVRPEGSVSTLKIQRTERGDSAVYLCASSLIGGGEAFFGQGTRLTVV.

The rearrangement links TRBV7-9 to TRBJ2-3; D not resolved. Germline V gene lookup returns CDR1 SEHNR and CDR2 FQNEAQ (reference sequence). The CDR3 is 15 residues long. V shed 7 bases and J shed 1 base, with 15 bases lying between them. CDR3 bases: TGTGCCAGCACCACGATATTGGCTGGCACAGATACGCAGTATTTT. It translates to CASTTILAGTDTQYF.

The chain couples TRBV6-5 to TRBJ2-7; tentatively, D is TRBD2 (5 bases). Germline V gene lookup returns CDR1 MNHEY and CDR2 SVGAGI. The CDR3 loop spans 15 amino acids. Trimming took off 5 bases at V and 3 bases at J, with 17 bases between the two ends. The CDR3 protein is CASSRDGLGNYEQYF. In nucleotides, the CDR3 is TGTGCCAGCAGTCGCGATGGACTGGGAAACTACGAGCAGTACTTC.